Sequencing of this TCR beta chain was carried out in a study of blood T cell repertoires in COVID-19. How the authors handled the data: For nucleated cells, counts were estimated from reference gene primer amplification. The repertoire was sequenced with immunoSEQ multiplex PCR; TCRdb's copy has only in-frame clones and lacks some. The D gene and trimming were derived from the DNA, and the V and J assignments and clone size from that table. Of some 150,000 clones in the sample, 70% to 90% were seen once. Germline loops: CDR1 KGHDR, CDR2 SFDVKD. The CDR3 covers 15 residues. The V and J ends lost 4 bases and 8 bases, in that order; junction bases with no gene match: 9.

The sample taken for sequencing was peripheral blood. The gene calls are TRBV24-1 and TRBJ2-1, with 8 bases fitting TRBD2. The TCR sequence derives from a human donor with acute or convalescent COVID-19. The donor label of this sample is uncertain. The CDR3 loop reads CATSDLSGRLYEQFF. For the CDR3, the DNA is TGTGCCACCAGTGACCTCAGCGGGAGATTGTATGAGCAGTTCTTC.